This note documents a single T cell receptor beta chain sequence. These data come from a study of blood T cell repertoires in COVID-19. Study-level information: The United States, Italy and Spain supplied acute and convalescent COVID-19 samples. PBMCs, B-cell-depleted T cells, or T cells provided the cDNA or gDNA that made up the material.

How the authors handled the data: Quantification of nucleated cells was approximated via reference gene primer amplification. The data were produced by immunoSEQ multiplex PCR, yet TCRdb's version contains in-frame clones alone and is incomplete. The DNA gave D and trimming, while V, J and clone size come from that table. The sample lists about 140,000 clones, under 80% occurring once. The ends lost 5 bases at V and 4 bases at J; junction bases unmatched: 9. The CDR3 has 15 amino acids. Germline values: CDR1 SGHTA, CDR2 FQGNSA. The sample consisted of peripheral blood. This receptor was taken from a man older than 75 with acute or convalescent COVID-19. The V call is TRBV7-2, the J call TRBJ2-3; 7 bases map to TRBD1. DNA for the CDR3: TGTGCCAGCAGCCCGGGGACAGTTCCTGCAGATACGCAGTATTTT. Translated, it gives CASSPGTVPADTQYF.